This T cell receptor (beta chain) emerged from a study of T cells expressing NK-cell markers. Study details: The TCR beta repertoires originated in sorted CD3+CD56+NKG2C+, CD3+CD56+NKG2C- and CD3+CD56-NKG2C+ T cells.

The CDR3 runs 14 residues. CDR1 is SGHRS, CDR2 YFSETQ, per germline. Comments on this clonotype: The antigen remains undetermined.

General observations from the study: HCMV specificity was not established for the expanded NKG2C+ T cell clones. In about six donors, dominant CD3+CD56+NKG2C+ clonotypes ranked among the top 10 CD8+ clonotypes.

Generation of TCR beta cDNA was performed by 5'RACE template switching incorporating UMIs. TCRdb reprocessed the 5' RACE reads and keeps a single row for each CDR3 protein, giving no DNA. Its listing shows about 460,000 distinct CDR3 sequences. The rearrangement joins TRBV5-1 to TRBJ2-3; TCRdb's assignment of TRBD1 cannot be checked, as there is no DNA. Sample: blood T cells: a sorted CD56 or NKG2C T cell subset, CD4+ or CD8+ T cells, or bulk PBMC T cells (not recorded which). The sequence derives from a woman in her forties or fifties in good health. The CDR3 sequence is CASSLRTGTDTQYF.